This TCR beta chain comes out of a study of blood T cell repertoires in COVID-19. Study overall: Material from acute and convalescent COVID-19 was sourced from the United States, Italy and Spain. Sources were T cells, B-cell-depleted T cells, or PBMCs; the material itself was cDNA or gDNA.

The V end lost 1 base, the J end lost 9 bases, and 19 bases lay between the germline ends. Germline CDR1 reads SGHDT; CDR2 reads YYEEEE. The CDR3 is 16 residues long. Authors' analysis steps: Reference gene primer amplification yielded estimated nucleated cell counts. Sequencing was performed with immunoSEQ multiplex PCR; in TCRdb, only in-frame clones are kept and a portion is missing. The D gene and trimming were derived from the DNA, and the V and J assignments and clone size from that table. The data show some 98,000 clones, 80% seen once. The TCR comes from a human donor in a cohort sampled during active COVID-19. Sequencing used peripheral blood. The chain employs TRBV5-6 and TRBJ2-2; D uncertain. The CDR3 nucleotides are TGTGCCAGCAGCTTGCTTAGCAGACGAAGCTTAAGGGAGCTGTTTTTT. This sequence encodes CASSLLSRRSLRELFF.